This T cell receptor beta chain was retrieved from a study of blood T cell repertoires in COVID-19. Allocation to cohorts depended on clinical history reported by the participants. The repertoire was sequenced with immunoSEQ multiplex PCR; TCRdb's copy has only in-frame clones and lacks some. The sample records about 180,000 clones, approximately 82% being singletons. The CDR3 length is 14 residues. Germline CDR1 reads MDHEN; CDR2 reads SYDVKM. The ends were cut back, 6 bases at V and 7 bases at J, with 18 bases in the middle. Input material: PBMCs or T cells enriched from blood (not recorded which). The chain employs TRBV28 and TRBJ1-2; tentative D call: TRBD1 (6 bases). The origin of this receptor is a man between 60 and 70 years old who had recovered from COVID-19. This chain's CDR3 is CASSTFTGPGGYTF. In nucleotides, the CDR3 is TGTGCCAGCAGCACTTTCACAGGGCCCGGTGGCTACACCTTC.